Below, one TCR beta chain is given with its context. Its recognized antigen is unknown. Base quality data are lacking; no much larger clone is found one base away. Libraries were built with 5' RACE. A second PCR of roughly 6 to 11 cycles was run with a J-beta primer mix and a sample-barcoded 5' primer. Each TCR beta cDNA molecule received a unique molecular identifier from a template-switch 5' adaptor carrying 12 random nucleotides. Each sample yielded at least 3 million CDR3-containing paired-end reads. All of the RNA was converted into first-strand cDNA using the Mint cDNA synthesis kit, with a TRBC-specific oligonucleotide serving as the primer. After uracil-DNA glycosylase treatment, a first 18-cycle PCR used universal primers M1SS and BC2_uni_R on all cDNA. The original methods were these. For normalization, 1 million high-quality reads, each with a distinct molecular identifier, were randomly selected from each sample. Instead of being binned into consensus sequences, reads with shared molecular identifiers were discarded. MiTCR, run with a Q25 quality threshold and the strictest error-elimination algorithm, handled CDR3 identification, clonotype clustering and error correction. A nonparametric unseen species model with Euler transformation was used to estimate lower-bound total TCR beta diversity. TCRdb reworked the public reads: Q25 trimming with fastp, MiXCR clone assembly, productive beta chains retained. Each CDR3 protein appears once, grouped with its most common genes and DNA. TCRdb's processing, not the authors', yielded these V and J calls. The sample table holds around 1,800,000 distinct CDR3 sequences, of which roughly 43% were seen once. The ten largest clones represent 23% of the sample.

The sample belongs to a study of blood T cells in healthy people across ages (dated by TCRdb to about 2015). Notes on the research overall: In model experiments, roughly one uniquely barcoded TCR beta cDNA molecule per two T cells was captured by template switching. To track age-related changes in TCR beta repertoire diversity, the study relied on deep sequencing normalized with unique cDNA molecular identifiers. Donors were grouped into four age groups: young (average 16 years), middle-aged (approximately 41), aged (around 60) and long-lived (82). To avoid experimental bias, donors of different ages were distributed randomly across sequencing lanes. For two donors (one aged 18 to 29 and one aged 80 or older), the study analyzed two additional independent replicas of 1 million unique cDNA reads from the same blood draw.

Inclusive of the bounding cysteine and phenylalanine, the CDR3 is 18 residues long. Only the CDR3 region is kept as DNA, spanning 54 bases read in frame from base 1. The germline V gene supplies CDR1 MNHEY and CDR2 SVGEGT. At the junction V is shortened by 5 bases and J by 9 bases, with 29 bases in between. Results the study describes overall, beyond this receptor: Because donor CMV infection status was unknown, age-related changes in expanded clonotypes were potentially confounded. As age increased, observed TCR beta diversity per million T cells dropped in a roughly linear way, and a significant reduction was already evident by age approximately 40. Bulk unsorted PBMC profiling prevented conclusive comparison of naive and antigen-experienced compartments. Total diversity estimates from one million sequenced T cells were considered lower bounds and underestimates. A strong correlation was found between observed TCR beta diversity and the percentage of naive T cells measured by flow cytometry. Compared with the aged group, the long-lived group had more naive CD4+ T cells, fewer expanded clones and increased TCR diversity, a pattern suggesting age selection.

The donors were about 40 Caucasian individuals from Russia, aged about 6 to 95 years, who were systemically healthy. Each donor gave ten milliliters of peripheral blood, drawn into EDTA-treated Vacutainer tubes. Ficoll-Paque density-gradient centrifugation was used to isolate PBMCs, with at least 6.5 million per sample. Total RNA was extracted from PBMCs with Trizol reagent, with at least 5.5 micrograms obtained per sample. For every donor, flow cytometry on a PBMC aliquot measured the percentage of naive CD45RAhigh/CD27high T cells. This TCR derives from a human donor in good health. This sequence uses TRBV6-2 or TRBV6-3 and TRBJ1-5; the D gene cannot be resolved reliably. Sequencing input: blood. CDR3 sequence: CASSPSKLGGSAVMPQHF. The DNA reads TGTGCCAGCAGTCCCTCTAAACTTGGAGGGTCGGCGGTTATGCCCCAGCATTTT.